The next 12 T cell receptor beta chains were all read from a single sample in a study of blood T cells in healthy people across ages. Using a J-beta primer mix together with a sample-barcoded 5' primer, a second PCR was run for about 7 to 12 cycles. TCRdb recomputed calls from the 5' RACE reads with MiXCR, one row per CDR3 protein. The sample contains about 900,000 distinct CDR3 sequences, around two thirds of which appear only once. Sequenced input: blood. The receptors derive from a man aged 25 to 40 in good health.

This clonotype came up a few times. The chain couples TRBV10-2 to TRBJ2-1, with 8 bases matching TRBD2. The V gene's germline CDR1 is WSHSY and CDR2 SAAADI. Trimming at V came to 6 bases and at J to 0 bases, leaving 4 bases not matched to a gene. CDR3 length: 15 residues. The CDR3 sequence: CASRVAGSSYNEQFF. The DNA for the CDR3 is TGCGCCAGCAGAGTAGCGGGGAGCTCCTACAATGAGCAGTTCTTC.

The CDR3, as DNA: TGTGCCAGCAGCTCGGACACAAAGGTCAACACCGGGGAGCTGTTTTTT. Translation: CASSSDTKVNTGELFF. This chain connects TRBV5-6 to TRBJ2-2; D is perhaps TRBD1 (5 bases). With 3 bases removed from V and 2 bases from J, the gap between germline ends came to 14 bases. CDR1 is SGHDT and CDR2 is YYEEEE in the germline V gene. The CDR3 is 16 residues long.

CDR3 sequence: CSVQGIVITSGYPNEQFF. DNA of the CDR3: TGCAGCGTACAGGGTATAGTCATCACTAGCGGGTATCCCAATGAGCAGTTCTTC. The chain has TRBV29-1 and TRBJ2-1; the match to TRBD2 covers 9 bases. The CDR3 contains 18 residues. Germline-derived CDR1 and CDR2 are SQVTM and ANQGSEA. With 6 bases clipped from V and 6 bases from J, the junction kept 21 bases outside the gene matches.

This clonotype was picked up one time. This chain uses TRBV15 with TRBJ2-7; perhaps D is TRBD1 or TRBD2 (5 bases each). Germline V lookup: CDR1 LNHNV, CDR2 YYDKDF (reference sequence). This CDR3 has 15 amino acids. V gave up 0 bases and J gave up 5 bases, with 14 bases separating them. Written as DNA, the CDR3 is TGTGCCACCAGCAGAGATAACGGGGCGACAGACGAGCAGTACTTC. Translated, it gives CATSRDNGATDEQYF.

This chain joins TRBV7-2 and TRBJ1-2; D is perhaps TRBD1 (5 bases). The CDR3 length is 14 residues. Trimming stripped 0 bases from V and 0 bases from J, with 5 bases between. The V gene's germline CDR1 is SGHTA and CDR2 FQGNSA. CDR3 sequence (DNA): TGTGCCAGCAGCTTAGCACAGGCTAACTATGGCTACACCTTC. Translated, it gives CASSLAQANYGYTF. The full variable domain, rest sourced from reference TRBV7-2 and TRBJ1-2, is GAGVSQSPSNKVTEKGKDVELRCDPISGHTALYWYRQSLGQGLEFLIYFQGNSAPDKSGLPSDRFSAERTGGSVSTLTIQRTQQEDSAVYLCASSLAQANYGYTFGSGTRLTVV.

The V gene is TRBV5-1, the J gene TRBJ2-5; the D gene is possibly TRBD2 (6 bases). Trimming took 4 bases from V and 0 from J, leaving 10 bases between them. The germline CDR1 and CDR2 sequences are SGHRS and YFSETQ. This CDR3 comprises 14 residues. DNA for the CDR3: TGCGCCAGCAGCGCGGCGGGGTACCAAGAGACCCAGTACTTC. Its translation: CASSAAGYQETQYF.

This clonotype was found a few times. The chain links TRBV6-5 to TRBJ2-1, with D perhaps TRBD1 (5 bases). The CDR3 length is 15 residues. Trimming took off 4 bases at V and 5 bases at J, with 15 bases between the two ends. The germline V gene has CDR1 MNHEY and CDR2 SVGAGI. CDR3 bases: TGTGCCAGCAGTTGGTCAGGGAATGTCAACAATGAGCAGTTCTTC. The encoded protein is CASSWSGNVNNEQFF.

The CDR3 loop reads CASSSTGFGTDTQYF. In nucleotides, the CDR3 is TGTGCCAGCAGCTCGACAGGGTTTGGCACAGATACGCAGTATTTT. The V and J genes are TRBV7-3 and TRBJ2-3; 7 nucleotides match TRBD1. The J segment lost 1 base and the V segment lost 4 bases, leaving 5 bases of the junction unmatched. CDR1 is SGHTA, CDR2 FQGTGA, per germline. This CDR3 region has 15 residues.

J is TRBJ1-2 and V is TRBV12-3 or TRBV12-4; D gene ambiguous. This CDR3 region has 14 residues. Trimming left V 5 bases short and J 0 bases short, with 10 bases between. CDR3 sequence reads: CASSPSLANYGYTF. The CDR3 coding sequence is TGTGCCAGCAGTCCAAGTCTAGCTAACTATGGCTACACCTTC.

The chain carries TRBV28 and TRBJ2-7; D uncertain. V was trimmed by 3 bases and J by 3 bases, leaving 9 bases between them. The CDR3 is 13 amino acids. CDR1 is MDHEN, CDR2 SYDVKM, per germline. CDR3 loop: CASSLGINYEQYF. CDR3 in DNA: TGTGCCAGCAGTTTGGGGATAAACTACGAGCAGTACTTC.

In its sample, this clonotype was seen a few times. CDR3 DNA sequence: TGCAGTGTTAGCTCCCCGGACCCCGAGGTTAACGGCTACGAGCAGTACTTC. Its translation: CSVSSPDPEVNGYEQYF. The chain employs TRBV29-1 and TRBJ2-7; D ambiguous. Germline CDR1 is SQVTM and CDR2 is ANQGSEA. This CDR3 contains 17 residues.

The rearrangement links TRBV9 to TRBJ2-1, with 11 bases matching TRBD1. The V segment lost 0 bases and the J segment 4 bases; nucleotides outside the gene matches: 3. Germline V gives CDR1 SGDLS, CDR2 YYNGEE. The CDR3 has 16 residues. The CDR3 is CASSVDGTGGYNEQFF. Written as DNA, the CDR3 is TGTGCCAGCAGCGTAGATGGGACAGGGGGGTACAATGAGCAGTTCTTC.